One and the same sample provided the 17 T cell receptor beta chains below, sequenced in a study of blood T cell repertoires in COVID-19. Method: immunoSEQ multiplex PCR; TCRdb's copy keeps in-frame clones and lacks some. Altogether tens of thousands of clones are present, 70% to 90% being singletons, with the ten largest covering 15% to 20%. The source material was peripheral blood. These receptors were obtained from a human donor in a cohort sampled during active COVID-19.

CDR3 nucleotide sequence: TGTGCCAGCAGCACCGATCGGACAGACATTCTTAGTGGCTACACCTTC. Translation gives CASSTDRTDILSGYTF. The chain is built from TRBV7-9 and TRBJ1-2, with D possibly TRBD1 on 6 matching bases. CDR3 length: 16 amino acids. Germline lookup yields CDR1 SEHNR and CDR2 FQNEAQ (reference sequence). V lost 5 bases and J lost 7, with 23 bases in between.

The chain links TRBV10-3 to TRBJ2-5; TRBD2 might be the D (6 bases). The germline CDR1 and CDR2 sequences are ENHRY and SYGVKD. The V gene lost 4 bases and the J gene lost 1 base, with 7 bases spanning the gap. This CDR3 is 13 amino acids long. DNA of the CDR3: TGTGCCATCAGTGCGGGACTCCAAGAGACCCAGTACTTC. This encodes CAISAGLQETQYF.

The chain carries TRBV4-3 and TRBJ1-2; no clear D. Germline V lookup: CDR1 LGHNA, CDR2 YSLEER. With 0 bases removed from V and 7 bases from J, the gap between germline ends came to 9 bases. This CDR3 comprises 13 residues. CDR3 DNA: TGCGCCAGCAGCCAAGATTCAAGCCGTGGCTACACCTTC. Translating gives CASSQDSSRGYTF.

The chain employs TRBV7-9 and TRBJ2-1, with unresolved D. Germline V gene lookup returns CDR1 SEHNR and CDR2 FQNEAQ (reference sequence). V was shortened by 5 bases and J by 2 bases, with 4 bases between the two germline ends. The CDR3 has 12 residues. CDR3 in DNA: TGTGCCAGCAGCATAACCTACAATGAGCAGTTCTTC. Translation: CASSITYNEQFF.

This chain connects TRBV5-4 to TRBJ2-2; 7 bases align to TRBD1. V dropped 4 bases and J dropped 4; count of bases not matched to a gene: 7. The CDR3 is 15 amino acids. CDR1 SGHNT and CDR2 YYREEE come from the germline V gene (reference sequence). This CDR3 is CASSLSTGITGELFF. CDR3 sequence (DNA): TGTGCCAGCAGCCTGTCGACAGGGATCACCGGGGAGCTGTTTTTT.

The sample holds one count of this clone. This rearrangement joins TRBV13 to TRBJ1-2; TRBD1 is a possible D gene (6 bases). Germline CDR1 PRHDT, CDR2 FYEKMQ (reference sequence). Trimming took off 1 base at V and 6 bases at J, with 15 bases between the two ends. This CDR3 has 15 amino acids. The CDR3 coding sequence is TGTGCCAGCAGCTTAGTACAGGGTACGGGGAATGGCTACACCTTC. The encoded protein is CASSLVQGTGNGYTF.

CDR3 region: CASGRLGAGGPNTGELFF. The CDR3 DNA follows: TGTGCCAGCGGTCGTCTCGGAGCGGGGGGGCCCAACACCGGGGAGCTGTTTTTT. V is TRBV27 and J is TRBJ2-2, with TRBD2 matching 10 bases. The germline gives CDR1 MNHEY, CDR2 SMNVEV (reference sequence). CDR3 length: 18 amino acids. The trim removed 8 bases at V and 2 bases at J, leaving 14 bases unmatched.

The chain employs TRBV2 and TRBJ1-2; D uncertain. The CDR3 length is 13 residues. Trimming left V 5 bases short and J 4 bases short, with 11 bases between. Germline CDR1 and CDR2: SNHLY and FYNNEI. This chain's CDR3 is CASSRREIYGYTF. CDR3 DNA: TGTGCCAGCAGTCGTAGAGAGATCTATGGCTACACCTTC.

In its sample, this clone was seen a few times. The chain recombines TRBV9 with TRBJ2-7; 11 bases align to TRBD2. Germline V lookup: CDR1 SGDLS, CDR2 YYNGEE. V shed 4 bases and J 6 bases; nucleotides not matched to a gene: 6. The length of the CDR3 is 14 residues. This chain's CDR3 is CASSWGTSGREQYF. The CDR3 coding sequence is TGTGCCAGCAGCTGGGGGACTAGCGGTCGCGAGCAGTACTTC.

The rearrangement links TRBV30 to TRBJ1-2, with 8 positions matching TRBD1. CDR3 length equals 16 residues. Germline loops: CDR1 GTSNPN, CDR2 SVGIG (reference sequence). With V trimmed by 0 bases and J by 9 bases, 15 bases remained unmatched. The CDR3 region is CAWSVLSTAGGASYTF. CDR3 DNA sequence: TGTGCCTGGAGTGTACTATCTACGGCAGGGGGCGCGAGCTACACCTTC.

The chain carries TRBV5-1 and TRBJ1-1; 10 positions agree with TRBD1. CDR3 length: 13 amino acids. V shed 4 bases and J 6 bases; nucleotides not matched to a gene: 3. Germline CDR1 reads SGHRS; CDR2 reads YFSETQ. DNA of the CDR3: TGCGCCAGCAGCGCTGGGACAGGGGCTGAAGCTTTCTTT. It codes for CASSAGTGAEAFF.

V usage is TRBV24-1 and J usage is TRBJ1-2; D perhaps matches TRBD1 (6 bases). Germline CDR1 is KGHDR and CDR2 is SFDVKD. V lost 4 bases, J lost 8 bases, and 19 bases lay in between. The CDR3 is 15 amino acids. The CDR3 loop reads CATSEKTGKIGGYTF. The CDR3 bases are TGTGCCACCAGTGAGAAGACAGGAAAGATAGGAGGCTACACCTTC.

This chain connects TRBV7-6 to TRBJ2-3; tentative D call: TRBD2 (7 bases). The CDR3 loop spans 16 amino acids. Germline V CDR1 and CDR2: SGHVS, FNYEAQ. With 2 bases removed from V and 4 bases from J, the gap between germline ends came to 16 bases. CDR3 protein: CASSLLSGGGADTQYF. CDR3 DNA sequence: TGTGCCAGCAGCTTATTATCGGGGGGCGGGGCAGATACGCAGTATTTT.

The chain is built from TRBV10-3 and TRBJ2-5; TRBD2 agrees at 16 bases. V lost 10 bases to trimming and J lost 1 base; unmatched junction nucleotides: 9. This CDR3 is 17 amino acids long. The germline V gene has CDR1 ENHRY and CDR2 SYGVKD. The CDR3 DNA reads as TGTGCCACTCACGGGACTAGCGGGAGGGGTCTCCAAGAGACCCAGTACTTC. Protein product: CATHGTSGRGLQETQYF.

The genes are TRBV7-3 and TRBJ2-2; possibly TRBD1 for D (5 bases). The CDR3 covers 14 residues. V was trimmed by 5 bases and J by 6 bases, leaving 13 bases between them. CDR1 is SGHTA and CDR2 is FQGTGA in the germline V gene. CDR3 in amino acids: CASSPRTRAGELFF. DNA for the CDR3: TGTGCCAGCAGCCCAAGGACACGGGCCGGGGAGCTGTTTTTT.

The count of this clone is one. The rearrangement uses TRBV28 and TRBJ2-3, with 12 nucleotides matching TRBD2. Germline loops: CDR1 MDHEN, CDR2 SYDVKM. V trimming: 4 bases; J trimming: 4 bases; junction bases outside the gene matches: 15. The CDR3 length is 19 residues. CDR3: CASSWDSLQLAGGADTQYF. As DNA, the CDR3 is TGTGCCAGCAGTTGGGACAGCCTTCAACTAGCGGGAGGAGCAGATACGCAGTATTTT.

J is TRBJ2-5 and V is TRBV5-1, with a possible D match to TRBD2 (5 bases). Germline CDR1 is SGHRS and CDR2 is YFSETQ. The CDR3 covers 21 residues. The ends were cut back, 4 bases at V and 3 bases at J, with 34 bases in the middle. CDR3 DNA: TGCGCCAGCAGCATCGTCACTCGCCCGGAAAGCGGAAAGAGTGTGGAAGAGACCCAGTACTTC. This encodes CASSIVTRPESGKSVEETQYF.